The 7 T cell receptor beta chains below come from one sample, sequenced in a study of cytomegalovirus exposure and HLA in healthy donors. PCR used 60 Vbeta primers and 13 Jbeta primers. Profiled with immunoSEQ multiplex PCR; TCRdb holds only in-frame clones, not every one. The table includes over 150,000 clones, over 70% detected once. The sequencing input was PBMCs. The receptors originated from a man aged 18-30 years in good health and CMV-seropositive.

The gene calls are TRBV6-5 and TRBJ1-1, with D unresolved. CDR1 and CDR2 (germline): MNHEY, SVGAGI. The V end lost 6 bases, the J end lost 5 bases, and 10 bases lay between the germline ends. The CDR3 length is 12 residues. The chain's CDR3 is CASRLGGTEAFF. The CDR3 DNA reads TGTGCCAGCAGACTAGGCGGGACTGAAGCTTTCTTT.

The chain is built from TRBV4-3 and TRBJ2-7; 8 bases are shared with TRBD1. CDR1 and CDR2 from the germline V gene are LGHNA and YSLEER. With V trimmed by 4 bases and J by 5 bases, 13 bases remained unmatched. The CDR3 extends over 16 amino acids. DNA of the CDR3: TGCGCCAGCAGCCGCCGTCTACAGGGGGATTTAAACGAGCAGTACTTC. Its translation is CASSRRLQGDLNEQYF.

The rearrangement links TRBV27 to TRBJ1-6; 7 positions agree with TRBD1. Germline V gene lookup returns CDR1 MNHEY and CDR2 SMNVEV (reference sequence). Trimming at V came to 4 bases and at J to 7 bases, leaving 7 bases not matched to a gene. This CDR3 has 15 residues. The DNA for the CDR3 is TGTGCCAGCAGTTCCCTCGGGACAGTAAATTCACCCCTCCACTTT. Translation gives CASSSLGTVNSPLHF.

This clone was counted only a few times. V and J are TRBV2 and TRBJ2-2; no clear D. Deletions cut 5 bases from V and 3 bases from J, with 7 bases between. The CDR3 runs 13 residues. Germline-derived CDR1 and CDR2 are SNHLY and FYNNEI. The CDR3 DNA reads as TGTGCCAGCAGTAACCCAGACACCGGGGAGCTGTTTTTT. Amino acids: CASSNPDTGELFF.

V gene TRBV4-1 combines with J gene TRBJ1-2; possible D gene TRBD1, 6 bases. The germline V gene has CDR1 MGHRA and CDR2 YSYEKL. This CDR3 region has 14 residues. Between the trimmed V and J ends, which lost 3 bases and 6 bases, there was a span of 14 bases. DNA for the CDR3: TGCGCCAGCAGCCAGACCGACAGGATCCATGGCTACACCTTC. Amino acid sequence: CASSQTDRIHGYTF.

This clone was seen more than once but under ten times. The rearrangement joins TRBV4-1 to TRBJ2-3, with TRBD2 identical over 11 bases. V dropped 1 base and J dropped 4; count of bases not matched to a gene: 7. The length of the CDR3 is 17 residues. The germline V gene has CDR1 MGHRA and CDR2 YSYEKL. In nucleotides, the CDR3 is TGCGCCAGCAGCCAAGGACTAGCGGGGTATGGGGCAGATACGCAGTATTTT. Translating gives CASSQGLAGYGADTQYF.

The V and J genes are TRBV7-8 and TRBJ1-5; TRBD1 agrees at 7 bases. The length of the CDR3 is 17 residues. CDR1 and CDR2 from the germline V gene are SGHVS and FQNEAQ. The V and J ends lost 7 bases and 4 bases, in that order; junction bases with no gene match: 16. CDR3 sequence: CASTPRRRQGLNQPQHF. Written as DNA, the CDR3 is TGTGCCAGCACCCCAAGGCGGAGACAGGGCCTGAATCAGCCCCAGCATTTT.